The rows below give T cell receptor beta chains drawn from one sample of a study of chemoradiotherapy in HPV16-positive cancers. TCRdb's table, derived via immunoSEQ multiplex PCR, lists solely in-frame clones and lacks some. This table holds more than 20,000 clones, approximately 87% found once. The sequences come from blood, collected from a patient who underwent chemoradiotherapy. The receptor source for this set is a human donor with HPV-associated anogenital cancer. Each CDR3 is given with its conserved first and last residue. Each record gives: D gene, clone size, J gene, V gene, CDR3 DNA, CDR3 protein. D genes are given only for firm matches. Where a row states a size, it is once, few, many or the class of an expanded clone; other rows omit it.

.	.	TRBJ1-2	TRBV6-1	TGTGCCAGCTTTGAGACGGATTATGGCTACACCTTC	CASFETDYGYTF
TRBD2	few	TRBJ2-7	TRBV11-3	TGTGCCAGCAGCCCCCGGACTAGCGGGAGGGCTTTACAGCAGTACTTC	CASSPRTSGRALQQYF
TRBD1	.	TRBJ1-2	TRBV29-1	TGCAGCACCAGAAGGACAGGGGAAGGCTATGGCTACACCTTC	CSTRRTGEGYGYTF
TRBD2	.	TRBJ2-5	TRBV5-1	TGCGCCAGCAGCTTGGTGGCAGCGGGGGGGCCAGAGACCCAGTACTTC	CASSLVAAGGPETQYF
.	few	TRBJ1-1	TRBV2	TGTGCCAGCCGTGTGGCTGGGCAATTCATGAACACTGAAGCTTTCTTT	CASRVAGQFMNTEAFF
TRBD1	.	TRBJ1-2	TRBV7-9	TGTGCCAGCAGCTTACTCCTTGGGGACAGGGACTATGGCTACACCTTC	CASSLLLGDRDYGYTF
.	.	TRBJ2-3	TRBV13	TGTGCCAGCAGACTGAAAGCGGGTACTAGCACAGATACGCAGTATTTT	CASRLKAGTSTDTQYF
.	.	TRBJ1-2	TRBV4-3	TGCGCCAGCAGCCAAGAGACGGGGTCACCGTCTCTCGCTAGGGGCTACACCTTC	CASSQETGSPSLARGYTF
.	.	TRBJ2-7	TRBV11-2	TGTGCCAGCAGCTTAGAGGCGCACGAGCAGTACTTC	CASSLEAHEQYF
.	.	TRBJ1-3	TRBV5-6	TGTGCCAGCAGCTTCCCAGCTGATACCTCTGGAAACACCATATATTTT	CASSFPADTSGNTIYF
.	.	TRBJ1-3	TRBV7-6	TGTGCCAGCAGCTTAGACTTCGGGTCGGGAAACACCATATATTTT	CASSLDFGSGNTIYF
TRBD2	.	TRBJ2-1	TRBV11-3	TGTGCCAGCAGCTTAGGTTCTAGCGGGTACAATGAGCAGTTCTTC	CASSLGSSGYNEQFF
.	.	TRBJ2-3	TRBV11-3	TGTGCCAGCAGCCACAGGGCACTAAGCACAGATACGCAGTATTTT	CASSHRALSTDTQYF
TRBD1	.	TRBJ1-5	TRBV19	TGTGCCAGTAAGGGAGGGGGCTCCAATCAGCCCCAGCATTTT	CASKGGGSNQPQHF
.	.	TRBJ2-1	TRBV7-2	TGTGCCAGCAGCTTAGAGGGGAGCTCCTACAATGAGCAGTTCTTC	CASSLEGSSYNEQFF
TRBD1	.	TRBJ2-3	TRBV7-2	TGTGCCAGCAGCTCACAGGGGGCGCTTGCAGATACGCAGTATTTT	CASSSQGALADTQYF
TRBD2	.	TRBJ2-2	TRBV9	TGTGCCAGCAGCGAACTAGCGGGGGCCGATACCGGGGAGCTGTTTTTT	CASSELAGADTGELFF
TRBD1	.	TRBJ1-2	TRBV7-6	TGTGCCAGCAGCCCGGGGACAGGGGGCGCAGAATATGGCTACACCTTC	CASSPGTGGAEYGYTF
.	few	TRBJ2-7	TRBV7-9	TGTGCCAGCAGCTTATCCTACGAGCAGTACTTC	CASSLSYEQYF
.	.	TRBJ1-3	TRBV5-1	TGCGCCAGCAGCTTGCTTCCAGGGGCCTCTGGAAACACCATATATTTT	CASSLLPGASGNTIYF
TRBD2	once	TRBJ2-7	TRBV11-3	TGTGCCAGCAGCTTAGGACTAGCGGGAACTGCCTACGAGCAGTACTTC	CASSLGLAGTAYEQYF
TRBD1	once	TRBJ1-5	TRBV6-1	TGTGCCAGCAGTGAGAGAAGGACAGGGCGGAATCAGCCCCAGCATTTT	CASSERRTGRNQPQHF
.	.	TRBJ2-2	TRBV7-9	TGTGCCAGCAGCTTAATGGGGGGCAGAAACACCGGGGAGCTGTTTTTT	CASSLMGGRNTGELFF
TRBD2	.	TRBJ2-1	TRBV6-5	TGTGCCAGCAGGGTGGGAGGGCCGGGGGAGCAGTTCTTC	CASRVGGPGEQFF
.	.	TRBJ1-4	TRBV18	TGTGCCAGCTCACCAACTAGTGGGCAGGGTAATGAAAAACTGTTTTTT	CASSPTSGQGNEKLFF
.	.	TRBJ1-2	TRBV21-1	TGTGCCAGCAGCAACGGTTCCTTTAATTCTGGGACCCCCTCGAACTATGGCTACACCTTC	CASSNGSFNSGTPSNYGYTF
TRBD1	.	TRBJ1-5	TRBV7-8	TGTGCCAGCAGCTCAGGGGGCTTGAGCAATCAGCCCCAGCATTTT	CASSSGGLSNQPQHF
TRBD1	.	TRBJ2-3	TRBV5-1	TGCGCCAGCAGCCGCGTCGCCGGGACAGGGGGCGCGGATACGCAGTATTTT	CASSRVAGTGGADTQYF
.	.	TRBJ1-1	TRBV7-9	TGTGCCAGCAGCTTAATGAACACTGAAGCTTTCTTT	CASSLMNTEAFF
.	.	TRBJ1-6	TRBV18	TGTGCCAGCCACGGGGCAGGGCCTAATTCACCCCTCCACTTT	CASHGAGPNSPLHF
.	once	TRBJ2-7	TRBV6-5	TGTGCCAGCAGTTACCTGCAGGGACCATACGAGCAGTACTTC	CASSYLQGPYEQYF
TRBD2	.	TRBJ2-3	TRBV4-3	TGCGCCAGCAGCCAAGACGTTAGCGGGGCCACAGATACGCAGTATTTT	CASSQDVSGATDTQYF
.	.	TRBJ1-3	TRBV18	TGTGCCAGCTCACCTCGACTGACACAGGCATCCTCTGGAAACACCATATATTTT	CASSPRLTQASSGNTIYF
.	.	TRBJ2-1	TRBV19	TGTGCCAGTGACAACTTTGGCCGAACAGGGAATGAGCAGTTCTTC	CASDNFGRTGNEQFF
.	.	TRBJ2-7	TRBV27	TGTGCCAGCAGTCCGGGGCGCGGGACAGACTACGAGCAGTACTTC	CASSPGRGTDYEQYF
TRBD1	.	TRBJ1-1	TRBV5-1	TGCGCCAGCAGCTTGGCGGGACAGGGAAACCCTGAAGCTTTCTTT	CASSLAGQGNPEAFF
TRBD1	.	TRBJ1-2	TRBV9	TGTGCCAGCAGCTTTAGGGGGCGGGGTGGCTACACCTTC	CASSFRGRGGYTF
TRBD1	.	TRBJ1-5	TRBV5-6	TGTGCCAGCAGCTGGGACAGGTTTAGGGGCAATCAGCCCCAGCATTTT	CASSWDRFRGNQPQHF
.	.	TRBJ2-2	TRBV28	TGTGCCAGCAATCGCGGAGAAATACCCTGGACCGGGGAGCTGTTTTTT	CASNRGEIPWTGELFF
.	.	TRBJ1-5	TRBV4-1	TGCGCCAGCAGCCAAGGACCCGAGAATCAGCCCCAGCATTTT	CASSQGPENQPQHF
.	.	TRBJ1-6	TRBV27	TGTGCCAGCAGTTCAGCAGGTGCGTTGAGTAATTCACCCCTCCACTTT	CASSSAGALSNSPLHF